Reported below is one T cell receptor (beta chain). In the original analysis: Amplifying reference gene primers gave estimates of nucleated cell counts. Libraries were prepared by immunoSEQ multiplex PCR; TCRdb keeps only in-frame clonotypes and omits some of them. The V and J calls and clone size come from that table; D and trimming were worked out from the DNA. The data hold approximately 120,000 clones, with approximately 85% observed a single time. The sample is drawn from a study of blood T cell repertoires in COVID-19. At the level of the study: T cells, B-cell-depleted T cells, or PBMCs supplied cDNA or gDNA.

Seattle researchers signed up patients amid active infection and tracked them longitudinally. The CDR3 totals 15 residues. With 6 bases clipped from V and 8 bases from J, the junction kept 15 bases outside the gene matches. CDR1 is MRHNA and CDR2 is SNTAGT in the germline V gene. The sequence was collected from a woman of 80 years or more with COVID-19, enrolled during active disease. The chain links TRBV6-4 to TRBJ1-2; 7 bases align to TRBD1. Sequenced input: peripheral blood. The CDR3 loop reads CASSPGQVPFWGYTF. Written as DNA, the CDR3 is TGTGCCAGCAGCCCAGGACAGGTGCCTTTTTGGGGCTACACCTTC.